A single T cell receptor beta chain is shown here with its context. The sample comes from a study of OX40 agonist ivuxolimab in advanced cancers. Study overall: Patients received ivuxolimab, an agonistic anti-OX40 (CD134) antibody.

Trimming took off 4 bases at V and 5 bases at J, with 18 bases between the two ends. The CDR3 is made up of 16 amino acids. CDR1 and CDR2 from the germline V gene are LGHNT and FRNRAP. Repertoires were generated with immunoSEQ multiplex PCR, while TCRdb's copy carries only in-frame clones and drops some. The table has about 62,000 clones, approximately 92% seen once. The sequencing used CD4+ or CD8+ T cells sorted from blood, collected in a trial of the OX40 agonist ivuxolimab. The TCR originated in an adult with an advanced solid tumor such as melanoma, head and neck, liver or kidney cancer. V and J are TRBV12-5 and TRBJ2-1; D might be TRBD2 (5 bases). CDR3 protein: CASGSARGQLHNEQFF. DNA of the CDR3: TGTGCTAGTGGTTCCGCACGCGGGCAGCTCCACAATGAGCAGTTCTTC.